The sequence of this T cell receptor (beta chain) was determined in a study of T cells in women clearing cervical HPV infection. Turning to the study itself: Controls gave blood once infection was undetectable; cases at lesion identification. HLA type could not be excluded as a confounder.

Turning to this clone: The read halts 3 residues ahead of the CDR3 end, with the missing end drawn from the germline J gene.

J lost 6 bases, V lost 0 bases, and 6 bases had no gene match. CDR3 length equals 16 residues. Per germline, CDR1 SGHVS and CDR2 FNYEAQ. Assay: immunoSEQ multiplex PCR; the TCRdb copy retains only in-frame clones and omits some. The sample has tens of thousands of clones. The rearrangement joins TRBV7-6 to TRBJ2-2; 8 bases agree with TRBD2. The receptor was isolated from a woman between 18 and 69 years old with a cervical HPV16 infection that either progressed to CIN3+ or cleared (not recorded which). The sequencing input was blood buffy coat. The sequenced CDR3 bases are TGTGCCAGCAGCTTAGCAACCAGCGGGAGTCCCGGGGAG. Its protein product is CASSLATSGSPGE. The CDR3 in its entirety is CASSLATSGSPGELFF.